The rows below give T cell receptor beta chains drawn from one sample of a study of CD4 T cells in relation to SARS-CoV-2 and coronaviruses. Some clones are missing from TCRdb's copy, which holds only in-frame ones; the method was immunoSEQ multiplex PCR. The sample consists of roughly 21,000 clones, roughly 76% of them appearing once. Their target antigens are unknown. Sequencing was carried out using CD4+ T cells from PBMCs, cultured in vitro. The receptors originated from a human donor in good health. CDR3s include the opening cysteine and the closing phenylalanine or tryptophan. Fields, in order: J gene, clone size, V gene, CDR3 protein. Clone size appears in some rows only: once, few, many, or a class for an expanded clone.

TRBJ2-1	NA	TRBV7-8	CASSPPDRRIYNEQFF
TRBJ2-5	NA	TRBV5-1	CASRSRQTGEETQYF
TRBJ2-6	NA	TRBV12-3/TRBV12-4	CATQRGANVLTF
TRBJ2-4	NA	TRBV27	CGPGGGTGLLAKNIQYF
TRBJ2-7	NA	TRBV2	CASRSGTGGYYEQYF
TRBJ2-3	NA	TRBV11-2	CASSSRGGSADTQYF
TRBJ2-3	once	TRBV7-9	CASRYSPMDGNPTDTQYF
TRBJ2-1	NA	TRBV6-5	CASREREESYNEQFF
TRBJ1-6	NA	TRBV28	CASSLDTTGNSPLHF
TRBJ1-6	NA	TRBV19	CASSYLSTSSPLHF
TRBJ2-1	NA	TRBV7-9	CASSLYALWEQFF
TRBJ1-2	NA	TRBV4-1	CASSRAYVTNYGYTF
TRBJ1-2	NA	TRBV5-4	CASSFRDTPIGYTF
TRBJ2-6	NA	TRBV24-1	CATSDPRGSGANVLTF
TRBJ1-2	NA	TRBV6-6	CASTGLGGYTF
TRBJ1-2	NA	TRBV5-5	CASSLAGGYNYGYTF
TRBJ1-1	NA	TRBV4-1	CASSQGLLRGGRMNTEAFF
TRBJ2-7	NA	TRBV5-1	CASSHSQGPYEQYF
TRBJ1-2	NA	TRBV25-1	CASSGTGTGGYGYTF
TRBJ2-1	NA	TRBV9	CASSVYQAGEQFF
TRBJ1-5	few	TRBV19	CASSARQISGNQPQHF
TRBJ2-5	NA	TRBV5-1	CASSPGTGAHGETQYF
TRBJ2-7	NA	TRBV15	CATSRFTDGSYEQYF
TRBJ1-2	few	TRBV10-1	CASSASGAGGYTF
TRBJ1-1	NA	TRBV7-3	CASSSRTGSEAFF
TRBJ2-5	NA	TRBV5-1	CASSLAGRGGETQYF
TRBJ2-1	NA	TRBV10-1	CASSEQARNEQFF
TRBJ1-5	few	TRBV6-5	CASTTGGGGNQPQHF
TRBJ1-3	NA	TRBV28	CASSLSVFPGNTIYF
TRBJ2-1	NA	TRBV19	CASSRGASYNEQFF
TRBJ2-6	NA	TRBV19	CASSPMSLAGAGANVLTF
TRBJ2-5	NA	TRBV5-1	CASGLGSGSFRETQYF
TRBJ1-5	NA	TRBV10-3	CAIKAGTNQPQHF
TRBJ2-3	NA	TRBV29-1	CSVDRLTDTQYF
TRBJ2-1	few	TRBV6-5	CALTGTGGWDEQFF
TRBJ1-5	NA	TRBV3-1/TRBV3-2	CASSQDGVSNQPQHF
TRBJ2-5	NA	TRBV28	CASSSNPSGETQYF
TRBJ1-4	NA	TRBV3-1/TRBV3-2	CASSQDSGHYDEKLFF
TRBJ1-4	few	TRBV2	CASKGWANEKLFF
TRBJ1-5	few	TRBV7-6	CASSLQADSNQPQHF
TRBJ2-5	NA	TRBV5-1	CASSLAGGAGEGETQYF
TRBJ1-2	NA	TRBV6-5	CASSYSTGLNYGYTF
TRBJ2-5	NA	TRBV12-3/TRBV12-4	CASSFVQETQYF
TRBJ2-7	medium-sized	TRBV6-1	CASSESVGSGPYEQYF
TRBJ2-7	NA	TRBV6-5	CASSYSNRDYEQYF
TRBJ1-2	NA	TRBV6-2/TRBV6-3	CASSPGGEGYTF
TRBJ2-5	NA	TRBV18	CASSPVGRGKETQYF
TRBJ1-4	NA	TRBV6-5	CASSYGGLQEKLFF
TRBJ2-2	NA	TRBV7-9	CASSFNREISGELFF
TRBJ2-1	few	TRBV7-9	CASSPDTSSYNEQFF
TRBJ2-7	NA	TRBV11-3	CASSPRTGGEQYF
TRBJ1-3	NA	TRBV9	CASSVDHRAFSGNTIYF
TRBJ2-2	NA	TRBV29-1	CSVVVTGELFF
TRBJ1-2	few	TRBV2	CASTPGGNYGYTF
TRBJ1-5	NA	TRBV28	CASSSADLNQPQHF
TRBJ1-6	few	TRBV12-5	CASGLAQGSSPLHF
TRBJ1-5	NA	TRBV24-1	CATSGAGFQPQHF
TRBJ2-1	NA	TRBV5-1	CASSSRDGWANEQFF
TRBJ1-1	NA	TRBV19	CASSAGGAPPEAFF